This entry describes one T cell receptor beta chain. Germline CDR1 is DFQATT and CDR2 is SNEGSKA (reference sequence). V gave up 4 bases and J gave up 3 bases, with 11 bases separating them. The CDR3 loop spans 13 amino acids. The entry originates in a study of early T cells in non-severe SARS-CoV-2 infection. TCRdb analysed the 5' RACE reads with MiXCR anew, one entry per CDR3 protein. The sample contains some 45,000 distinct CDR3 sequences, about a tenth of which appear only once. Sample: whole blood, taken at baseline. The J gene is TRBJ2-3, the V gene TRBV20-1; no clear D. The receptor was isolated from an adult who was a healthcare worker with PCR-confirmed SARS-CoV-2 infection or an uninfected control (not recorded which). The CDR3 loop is CSANLGLTDTQYF. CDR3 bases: TGCAGTGCTAACCTAGGCCTTACAGATACGCAGTATTTT.